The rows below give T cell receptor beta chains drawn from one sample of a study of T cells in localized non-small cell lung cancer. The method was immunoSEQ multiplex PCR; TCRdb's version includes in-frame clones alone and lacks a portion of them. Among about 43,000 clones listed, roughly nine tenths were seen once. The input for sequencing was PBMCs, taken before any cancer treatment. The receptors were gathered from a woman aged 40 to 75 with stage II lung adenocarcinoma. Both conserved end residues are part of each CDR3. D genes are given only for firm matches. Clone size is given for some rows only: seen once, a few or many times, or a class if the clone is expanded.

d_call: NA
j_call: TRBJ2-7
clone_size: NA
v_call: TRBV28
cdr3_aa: CASEGGVYEQYF
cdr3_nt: TGTGCCAGCGAAGGAGGGGTCTACGAGCAGTACTTC

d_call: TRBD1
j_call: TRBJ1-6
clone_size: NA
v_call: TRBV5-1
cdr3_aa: CASSLDSPGQGRNNSPLHF
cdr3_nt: TGCGCCAGCAGCTTGGATTCCCCGGGACAGGGGAGGAATAATTCACCCCTCCACTTT

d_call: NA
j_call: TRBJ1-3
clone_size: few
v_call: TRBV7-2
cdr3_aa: CASSLVESAAIYF
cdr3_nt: TGTGCCAGCAGCTTAGTGGAGTCGGCCGCCATATATTTT

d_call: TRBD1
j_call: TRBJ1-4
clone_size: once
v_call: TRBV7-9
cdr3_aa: CASSVGQEGEKLFF
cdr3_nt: TGTGCCAGCAGCGTAGGACAGGAGGGTGAAAAACTGTTTTTT

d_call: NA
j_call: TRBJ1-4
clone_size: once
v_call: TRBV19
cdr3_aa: CASSIGPGGTTNEKLFF
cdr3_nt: TGTGCCAGTAGTATCGGGCCGGGAGGCACAACTAATGAAAAACTGTTTTTT

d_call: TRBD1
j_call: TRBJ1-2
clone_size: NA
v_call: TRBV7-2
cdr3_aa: CASSVHPGGPEGYTF
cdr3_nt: TGTGCCAGCAGCGTACACCCAGGGGGCCCCGAAGGCTACACCTTC

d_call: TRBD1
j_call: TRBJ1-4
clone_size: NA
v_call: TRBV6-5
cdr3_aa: CASSDRDRSNEKLFF
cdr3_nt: TGTGCCAGCAGCGACCGGGACAGGTCGAATGAAAAACTGTTTTTT

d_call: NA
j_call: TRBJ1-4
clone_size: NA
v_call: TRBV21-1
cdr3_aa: CASSKALYGTREKLFF
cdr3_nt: TGTGCCAGCAGCAAAGCGCTTTACGGAACACGTGAAAAACTGTTTTTT

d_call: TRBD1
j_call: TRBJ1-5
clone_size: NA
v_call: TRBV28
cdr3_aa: CASSPDRETNQPQHF
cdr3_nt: TGTGCCAGCAGTCCCGACAGGGAGACGAATCAGCCCCAGCATTTT

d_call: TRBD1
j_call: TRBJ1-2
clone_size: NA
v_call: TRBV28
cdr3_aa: CASSLGTAGFGYTF
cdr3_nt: TGTGCCAGCAGCCTTGGGACAGCCGGTTTTGGCTACACCTTC

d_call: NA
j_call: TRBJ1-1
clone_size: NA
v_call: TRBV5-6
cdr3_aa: CASSWSPGMNTEAFF
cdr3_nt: TGTGCCAGCAGCTGGTCCCCGGGGATGAACACTGAAGCTTTCTTT

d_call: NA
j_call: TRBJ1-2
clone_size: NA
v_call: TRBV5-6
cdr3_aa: CASSLRDRETSGYTF
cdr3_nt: TGTGCCAGCAGCCTACGAGACAGAGAGACTAGTGGCTACACCTTC

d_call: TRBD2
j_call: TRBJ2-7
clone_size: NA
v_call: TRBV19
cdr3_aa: CASEGSAGDEQYF
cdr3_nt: TGTGCCAGTGAGGGCAGTGCGGGGGACGAGCAGTACTTC

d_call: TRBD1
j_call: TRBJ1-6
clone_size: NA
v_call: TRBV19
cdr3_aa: CASNNLADRANSPLHF
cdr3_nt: TGTGCCAGTAATAATCTTGCCGACAGGGCGAATTCACCCCTCCACTTT

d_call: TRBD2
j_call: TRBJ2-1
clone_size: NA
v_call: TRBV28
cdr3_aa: CASSSLAGSYNEQFF
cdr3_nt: TGTGCCAGCAGTTCACTAGCGGGCTCCTACAATGAGCAGTTCTTC

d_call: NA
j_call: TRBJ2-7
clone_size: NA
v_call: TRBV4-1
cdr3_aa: CASSQVGLADRQQYF
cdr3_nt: TGCGCCAGCAGCCAAGTGGGGTTGGCCGATCGGCAGCAGTACTTC

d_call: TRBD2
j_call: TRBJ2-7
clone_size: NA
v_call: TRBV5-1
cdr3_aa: CASSLGRTSGAQSSYEQYF
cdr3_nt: TGCGCCAGCAGCTTGGGTCGGACTAGCGGGGCCCAAAGCTCCTACGAGCAGTACTTC

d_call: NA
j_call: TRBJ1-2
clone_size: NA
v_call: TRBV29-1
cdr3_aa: CSVRWSNGYTF
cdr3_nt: TGCAGCGTTCGGTGGTCTAATGGCTACACCTTC

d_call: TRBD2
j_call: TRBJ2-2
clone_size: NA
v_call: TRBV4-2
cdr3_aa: CASSQDGASGPTGELFF
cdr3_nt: TGTGCCAGCAGCCAAGATGGGGCTAGCGGGCCCACCGGGGAGCTGTTTTTT

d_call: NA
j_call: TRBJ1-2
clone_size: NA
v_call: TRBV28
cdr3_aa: CASSLTGYGYTF
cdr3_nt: TGTGCCAGCAGTTTAACAGGCTATGGCTACACCTTC

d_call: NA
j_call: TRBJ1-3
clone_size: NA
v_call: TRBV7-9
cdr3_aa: CASSLNPTRVDTIYF
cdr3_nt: TGTGCCAGCAGCTTAAACCCCACCCGGGTAGACACCATATATTTT

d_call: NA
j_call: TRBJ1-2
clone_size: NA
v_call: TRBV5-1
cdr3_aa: CASSFFRQDPGYGYTF
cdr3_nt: TGCGCCAGCAGCTTTTTCAGGCAGGATCCGGGCTATGGCTACACCTTC

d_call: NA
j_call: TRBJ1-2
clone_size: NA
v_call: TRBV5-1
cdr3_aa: CASSPGTHYGYTF
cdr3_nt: TGCGCCAGCAGCCCCGGTACTCACTATGGCTACACCTTC

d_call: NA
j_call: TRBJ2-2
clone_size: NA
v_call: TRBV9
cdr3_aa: CASSALGGATGELFF
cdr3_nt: TGTGCCAGCAGTGCCCTGGGGGGAGCCACCGGGGAGCTGTTTTTT

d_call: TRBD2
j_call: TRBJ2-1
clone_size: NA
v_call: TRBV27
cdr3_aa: CASSSPAGGFSNEQFF
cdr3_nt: TGTGCCAGCAGTTCCCCCGCGGGGGGGTTTTCTAATGAGCAGTTCTTC

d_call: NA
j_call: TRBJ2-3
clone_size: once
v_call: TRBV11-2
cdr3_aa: CASSLNREGDTQYF
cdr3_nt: TGTGCCAGCAGCTTGAACAGGGAGGGAGATACGCAGTATTTT

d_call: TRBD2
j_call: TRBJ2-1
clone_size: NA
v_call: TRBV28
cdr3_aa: CASSRGLPSAEQFF
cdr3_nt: TGTGCCAGCAGTCGGGGACTACCGTCCGCTGAGCAGTTCTTC

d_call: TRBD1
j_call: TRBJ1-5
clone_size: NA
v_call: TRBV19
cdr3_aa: CASSPGTGFLQPQHF
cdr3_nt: TGTGCCAGTAGCCCCGGGACAGGGTTTCTACAGCCCCAGCATTTT

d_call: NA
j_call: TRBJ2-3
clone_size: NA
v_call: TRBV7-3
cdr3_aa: CASSSASTDTQYF
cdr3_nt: TGTGCCAGCAGCTCCGCTAGCACAGATACGCAGTATTTT

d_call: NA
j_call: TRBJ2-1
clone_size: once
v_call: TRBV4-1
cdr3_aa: CASSWEWTEAYNEQFF
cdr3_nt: TGCGCCAGCAGCTGGGAATGGACGGAAGCGTACAATGAGCAGTTCTTC

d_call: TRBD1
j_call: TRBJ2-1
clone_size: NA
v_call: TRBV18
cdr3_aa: CASSETGTGVLGFF
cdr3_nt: TGTGCCAGCTCGGAAACCGGGACAGGGGTCCTAGGGTTCTTC

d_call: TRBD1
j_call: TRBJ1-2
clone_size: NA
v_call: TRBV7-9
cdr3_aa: CASRLQGVGGYTF
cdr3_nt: TGTGCCAGCAGGCTACAGGGGGTGGGAGGCTACACCTTC

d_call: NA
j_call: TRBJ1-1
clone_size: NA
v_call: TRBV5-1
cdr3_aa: CASSPGSNTEAFF
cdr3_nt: TGCGCCAGCTCGCCCGGATCGAACACTGAAGCTTTCTTT

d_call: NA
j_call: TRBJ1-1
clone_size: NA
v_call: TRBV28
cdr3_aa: CASSLPGVETEAFF
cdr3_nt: TGTGCCAGCAGTTTACCAGGGGTAGAAACTGAAGCTTTCTTT

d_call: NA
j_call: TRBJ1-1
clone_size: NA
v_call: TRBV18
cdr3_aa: CASSPTQGNTEAFF
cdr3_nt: TGTGCCAGCTCACCTACACAGGGGAACACTGAAGCTTTCTTT

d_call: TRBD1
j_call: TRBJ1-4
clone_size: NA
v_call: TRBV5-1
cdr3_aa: CASSPDRGHIATNEKLFF
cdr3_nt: TGCGCCAGCAGCCCGGACAGGGGGCATATTGCAACTAATGAAAAACTGTTTTTT

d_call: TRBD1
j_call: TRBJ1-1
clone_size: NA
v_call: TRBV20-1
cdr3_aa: CSATGQEEAFF
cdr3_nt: TGCAGTGCAACTGGACAGGAGGAAGCTTTCTTT

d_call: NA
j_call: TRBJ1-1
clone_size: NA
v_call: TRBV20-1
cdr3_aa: CSARDGTELFF
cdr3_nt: TGCAGTGCTAGGGACGGGACGGAGCTGTTCTTT